The TCR beta chain described here comes from a study of identical twins. Notes on the study in general: Fewer insertions characterized abundant cord blood beta clonotypes, whereas memory repertoires showed none.

In its sample, this clonotype was seen many times. Its antigen is as yet unknown. CDR3 length: 16 residues. Trimming at V came to 2 bases and at J to 6 bases, leaving 5 bases not matched to a gene. Germline CDR1 MNHNS, CDR2 SASEGT. TCRdb reprocessed the 5' RACE reads with MiXCR, giving one entry per CDR3 protein. The sample carries hundreds of thousands of distinct CDR3 sequences, 8% to 9% recorded once. This same sample was also part of a study on yellow fever vaccine responses in identical twins. That work adds: Each twin's T cell response to the vaccine was reported to look partly convergent and partly personalized.

Sequencing was carried out using PBMCs. The chain couples TRBV6-1 to TRBJ1-6; 9 bases fit TRBD1. The clonotype was recovered from a woman under 30 in good health. CDR3 sequence: CASSEFVQGANSPLHF. As DNA, the CDR3 is TGTGCCAGCAGTGAATTTGTACAGGGGGCTAATTCACCCCTCCACTTT.